This is a list of T cell receptor beta chains from one sample in a study of blood T cell repertoires in COVID-19. Data came from immunoSEQ multiplex PCR; TCRdb stores just in-frame clones and leaves some out. The sample has almost 400,000 clones; over 75% are singletons. The sequenced sample consisted of peripheral blood. These receptors all stem from a woman aged 55-69 years with COVID-19, enrolled during active disease. Both conserved end residues are part of each CDR3. D genes are given only for firm matches. Clone size appears in some rows only: once, few, many, or a class for an expanded clone.

j_call: TRBJ1-4
d_call: -
v_call: TRBV9
clone_size: -
cdr3_nt: TGTGCCAGCAGCGTCGCAGCAGGCATATCAACTAATGAAAAACTGTTTTTT
cdr3_aa: CASSVAAGISTNEKLFF

j_call: TRBJ2-7
d_call: -
v_call: TRBV27
clone_size: -
cdr3_nt: TGTGCCAGCAGTTTACAACTGGGGGACACGAGCTCCTACGAGCAGTACTTC
cdr3_aa: CASSLQLGDTSSYEQYF

j_call: TRBJ1-6
d_call: -
v_call: TRBV6-5
clone_size: -
cdr3_nt: TGTGCCAGCAGTTACTCGACAGGTTTGAATTCACCCCTCCACTTT
cdr3_aa: CASSYSTGLNSPLHF

j_call: TRBJ2-1
d_call: TRBD2
v_call: TRBV29-1
clone_size: -
cdr3_nt: TGCAGCGCAGAAACCAGCGGGGGCTCCTACAATGAGCAGTTCTTC
cdr3_aa: CSAETSGGSYNEQFF

j_call: TRBJ2-7
d_call: TRBD1
v_call: TRBV10-3
clone_size: -
cdr3_nt: TGTGCCATCAGCTCGGGACAGGGATCCTACGAGCAGTACTTC
cdr3_aa: CAISSGQGSYEQYF

j_call: TRBJ1-2
d_call: -
v_call: TRBV5-1
clone_size: few
cdr3_nt: TGCGCCAGCAGCCCCACGGCGGGGGCGTATGGCTACACCTTC
cdr3_aa: CASSPTAGAYGYTF

j_call: TRBJ1-4
d_call: -
v_call: TRBV3-1/TRBV3-2
clone_size: -
cdr3_nt: TGTGCCAGCAGCTTTAAGGGCCTCAGGGGAGGGACTAATGAAAAACTGTTTTTT
cdr3_aa: CASSFKGLRGGTNEKLFF

j_call: TRBJ2-7
d_call: TRBD1
v_call: TRBV6-5
clone_size: -
cdr3_nt: TGTGCCAGCAGGGGGACAGGGTCCTACGAGCAGTACTTC
cdr3_aa: CASRGTGSYEQYF

j_call: TRBJ1-4
d_call: -
v_call: TRBV5-5
clone_size: -
cdr3_nt: TGTGCCAGCAGCTTGAATTTACTGGAGCGAGATCGATTT
cdr3_aa: CASSLNLLERDRF

j_call: TRBJ2-5
d_call: TRBD1
v_call: TRBV9
clone_size: once
cdr3_nt: TGTGCCAGCAGCCCGACGACAGGGGAACAAGAGACCCAGTACTTC
cdr3_aa: CASSPTTGEQETQYF

j_call: TRBJ1-6
d_call: -
v_call: TRBV2
clone_size: -
cdr3_nt: TGTGCCAGCAGGGATTCAGGGGCAAGCAATTCACCCCTCCACTTT
cdr3_aa: CASRDSGASNSPLHF

j_call: TRBJ2-7
d_call: TRBD2
v_call: TRBV5-1
clone_size: -
cdr3_nt: TGCGCCAGCAGCAAGATAGCGGGGGGGCTCCACGAGCAGTACTTC
cdr3_aa: CASSKIAGGLHEQYF

j_call: TRBJ2-3
d_call: TRBD2
v_call: TRBV4-1
clone_size: -
cdr3_nt: TGCGCCAGCAGCCAAAGTCCCTCTAGCGGGGGGGAGACAGATACGCAGTATTTT
cdr3_aa: CASSQSPSSGGETDTQYF

j_call: TRBJ1-1
d_call: TRBD1
v_call: TRBV5-1
clone_size: few
cdr3_nt: TGCGCCAGCAGCGGGAGGACAGGAGCGGCCACTGAAGCTTTCTTT
cdr3_aa: CASSGRTGAATEAFF

j_call: TRBJ1-1
d_call: TRBD1
v_call: TRBV10-3
clone_size: -
cdr3_nt: TGTGCCATCAGCGGACAGGGGGCGGAAGAAGCTTTCTTT
cdr3_aa: CAISGQGAEEAFF

j_call: TRBJ1-1
d_call: -
v_call: TRBV4-2
clone_size: -
cdr3_nt: TGTGCCAGCAGCCAAGACCTGGGGGACACCTTTTGGGCTTTCTTT
cdr3_aa: CASSQDLGDTFWAFF

j_call: TRBJ2-7
d_call: TRBD1
v_call: TRBV12-3/TRBV12-4
clone_size: -
cdr3_nt: TGTGCCAGCAACAGACAGGGAACCTACGAGCAGTACTTC
cdr3_aa: CASNRQGTYEQYF

j_call: TRBJ2-1
d_call: TRBD2
v_call: TRBV5-4
clone_size: -
cdr3_nt: TGTGCCAGCAGCGAGGTACTGGGGACTAGATACAATGAGCAGTTCTTC
cdr3_aa: CASSEVLGTRYNEQFF

j_call: TRBJ2-1
d_call: TRBD2
v_call: TRBV4-2
clone_size: -
cdr3_nt: TGTGCCAGCAGCCAAGCTGGAGCGGGGGGGGACAATGAGCAGTTCTTC
cdr3_aa: CASSQAGAGGDNEQFF

j_call: TRBJ1-3
d_call: -
v_call: TRBV3-1/TRBV3-2
clone_size: -
cdr3_nt: TGTGCCAGCAGCCAAGTAGTTAGCTCTGGAAACACCATATATTTT
cdr3_aa: CASSQVVSSGNTIYF

j_call: TRBJ2-5
d_call: -
v_call: TRBV5-1
clone_size: -
cdr3_nt: TGCGCCAGCAGCCCCGGAGGGGTAAGGGAGACCCAGTACTTC
cdr3_aa: CASSPGGVRETQYF

j_call: TRBJ2-3
d_call: -
v_call: TRBV24-1
clone_size: -
cdr3_nt: TGTGCCACCAGTGACCCTCGAACCGGGACAGATACGCAGTATTTT
cdr3_aa: CATSDPRTGTDTQYF

j_call: TRBJ2-2
d_call: -
v_call: TRBV5-1
clone_size: -
cdr3_nt: TGCGCCAGCAGCTTCCAGAACACCGGGGAGCTGTTTTTT
cdr3_aa: CASSFQNTGELFF

j_call: TRBJ1-5
d_call: -
v_call: TRBV5-1
clone_size: -
cdr3_nt: TGCGCCAGCAGCTTGGGAACGGAAGGGGTAGGCGATCAGCCCCAGCATTTT
cdr3_aa: CASSLGTEGVGDQPQHF

j_call: TRBJ1-6
d_call: TRBD1
v_call: TRBV6-5
clone_size: -
cdr3_nt: TGTGCCAGCAGTTACGACAGGGGGATGTATTCACCCCTCCACTTT
cdr3_aa: CASSYDRGMYSPLHF

j_call: TRBJ1-5
d_call: -
v_call: TRBV2
clone_size: -
cdr3_nt: TGTGCCAGCAAAGGACAGCCCGGCCAGCCCCAGCATTTT
cdr3_aa: CASKGQPGQPQHF

j_call: TRBJ1-2
d_call: -
v_call: TRBV2
clone_size: -
cdr3_nt: TGTGCCAGCAAGTGGGAGTCCTACTATGGCTACACCTTC
cdr3_aa: CASKWESYYGYTF

j_call: TRBJ2-7
d_call: TRBD1
v_call: TRBV11-3
clone_size: -
cdr3_nt: TGTGCCAGCAGCTTAGTGACAGGGGAGGATTACGAGCAGTACTTC
cdr3_aa: CASSLVTGEDYEQYF

j_call: TRBJ1-6
d_call: -
v_call: TRBV5-1
clone_size: -
cdr3_nt: TGCGCCAGCAGCTTCAGGGGTAACGGTCAGAATTCACCCCTCCACTTT
cdr3_aa: CASSFRGNGQNSPLHF

j_call: TRBJ2-3
d_call: -
v_call: TRBV4-1
clone_size: -
cdr3_nt: TGCGCCAGCAGCCAAGCAGGCACAGATACGCAGTATTTT
cdr3_aa: CASSQAGTDTQYF

j_call: TRBJ2-5
d_call: TRBD2
v_call: TRBV2
clone_size: -
cdr3_nt: TGTGCCAGCAGTGAAATCTGGGGCGGGGGTGCCTCCATTGAGACCCAGTACTTC
cdr3_aa: CASSEIWGGGASIETQYF

j_call: TRBJ1-4
d_call: TRBD1
v_call: TRBV18
clone_size: -
cdr3_nt: TGTGCCAGCTCTCATGGACAGGGGGGTGAAAAACTGTTTTTT
cdr3_aa: CASSHGQGGEKLFF

j_call: TRBJ1-1
d_call: -
v_call: TRBV6-5
clone_size: -
cdr3_nt: TGTGCCAGCAGTCTACGCGGGGGTCGGACTGAAGCTTTCTTT
cdr3_aa: CASSLRGGRTEAFF

j_call: TRBJ1-1
d_call: -
v_call: TRBV7-2
clone_size: -
cdr3_nt: TGTGCCAGCAGCTTAGCAGGGGGTTCGACTGAAGCTTTCTTT
cdr3_aa: CASSLAGGSTEAFF

j_call: TRBJ1-1
d_call: TRBD1
v_call: TRBV30
clone_size: -
cdr3_nt: TGTGCCTCCTTTGCCGGGACAGGGGATACTGAAGCTTTCTTT
cdr3_aa: CASFAGTGDTEAFF

j_call: TRBJ1-2
d_call: -
v_call: TRBV27
clone_size: few
cdr3_nt: TGTGCCAGTCGGCCCCAGGACACCTTC
cdr3_aa: CASRPQDTF

j_call: TRBJ1-1
d_call: TRBD1
v_call: TRBV9
clone_size: -
cdr3_nt: TGTGCCAGCAGCGTAGCCCGGGACAGGGTGGGCACTGAAGCTTTCTTT
cdr3_aa: CASSVARDRVGTEAFF

j_call: TRBJ1-3
d_call: TRBD1
v_call: TRBV5-8
clone_size: -
cdr3_nt: TGTGCCAACAGGGACAGAATTTTAGAGGGCTCTGGAAACACCATATATTTT
cdr3_aa: CANRDRILEGSGNTIYF

j_call: TRBJ1-1
d_call: TRBD1
v_call: TRBV28
clone_size: -
cdr3_nt: TGTGCCAGCAGTTTATGGGTTCGTGGGACAGGGGCTAGATACCGGAACACTGAAGCTTTCTTT
cdr3_aa: CASSLWVRGTGARYRNTEAFF

j_call: TRBJ1-2
d_call: -
v_call: TRBV5-1
clone_size: -
cdr3_nt: TGCGCCAGCAGCTTGCTAGGGGACAATGGCTACACCTTC
cdr3_aa: CASSLLGDNGYTF

j_call: TRBJ2-3
d_call: -
v_call: TRBV12-5
clone_size: -
cdr3_nt: TGTGCTAGGGGAGGGGGAGATACGCAGTATTTT
cdr3_aa: CARGGGDTQYF

j_call: TRBJ1-2
d_call: -
v_call: TRBV2
clone_size: -
cdr3_nt: TGTGCCAGCAGTGAGGACACAGCTGCCTATGGCTACACCTTC
cdr3_aa: CASSEDTAAYGYTF

j_call: TRBJ1-2
d_call: TRBD1
v_call: TRBV5-4
clone_size: -
cdr3_nt: TGTGCCAGCAGCTCTGGGACAGGGGGCATCTATGGCTACACCTTC
cdr3_aa: CASSSGTGGIYGYTF

j_call: TRBJ1-1
d_call: TRBD1
v_call: TRBV5-1
clone_size: -
cdr3_nt: TGCGCCAGCAGCTTGGTCGGGGGACAGGGGAACACTGAAGCTTTCTTT
cdr3_aa: CASSLVGGQGNTEAFF

j_call: TRBJ2-7
d_call: TRBD1
v_call: TRBV5-1
clone_size: once
cdr3_nt: TGCGCCAGCAGCTCCACAGGGGGGGAGCAGTACTTC
cdr3_aa: CASSSTGGEQYF

j_call: TRBJ2-7
d_call: TRBD1
v_call: TRBV7-3
clone_size: -
cdr3_nt: TGTGCCAGCAGCTCAGGACAGGTCCCGTACGAGCAGTACTTC
cdr3_aa: CASSSGQVPYEQYF

j_call: TRBJ1-1
d_call: TRBD1
v_call: TRBV29-1
clone_size: -
cdr3_nt: TGCAGCGTGGCGGGACAGATCGGCACTGAAGCTTTCTTT
cdr3_aa: CSVAGQIGTEAFF

j_call: TRBJ2-1
d_call: TRBD1
v_call: TRBV6-5
clone_size: -
cdr3_nt: TGTGCCAGCAGTCAGACAGGGAGCTCCTACAATGAGCAGTTCTTC
cdr3_aa: CASSQTGSSYNEQFF

j_call: TRBJ2-1
d_call: TRBD1
v_call: TRBV6-5
clone_size: -
cdr3_nt: TGTGCCAGCAGACAGGGGTCTCCTTACAATGAGCAGTTCTTC
cdr3_aa: CASRQGSPYNEQFF

j_call: TRBJ2-7
d_call: -
v_call: TRBV4-1
clone_size: few
cdr3_nt: TGCGCCAGCAGCCAAGACCAAAGGGGGGGCTCCTACGAGCAGTACTTC
cdr3_aa: CASSQDQRGGSYEQYF

j_call: TRBJ2-7
d_call: TRBD2
v_call: TRBV3-1/TRBV3-2
clone_size: few
cdr3_nt: TGTGCCAGCAGCCATCTAGCGGGATACGAGCAGTACTTC
cdr3_aa: CASSHLAGYEQYF